This TCR beta chain was obtained from a study of regulatory T cells in long-lasting Graves disease. Study overall: Persistence in Graves' disease denoted antithyroid drug use beyond 5 years alongside positive TSH receptor antibodies. Study-wide results and caveats: Gene preferences differed: TRBV28, TRBJ1-2, TRBJ2-5 in persistent cases. More public clonotypes were shared by persistent patients (2,741) than by new patients (roughly 870).

Time point defined: persistent/refractory GD, antithyroid drugs over 5 years with positive TRAb. From PBMCs, RNA was extracted and then used to make the TCR library. EDTA tubes held 9 to 10 milliliters of peripheral blood from each patient. Concerning this clonotype: Its antigen is unknown.

The CDR3 consists of 16 residues. Germline lookup yields CDR1 LNHNV and CDR2 YYDKDF (reference sequence). V lost 3 bases to trimming and J lost 2 bases, with 15 bases between them. Assembly of TCR beta libraries relied on iRepertoire HTBI primers together with Arm-PCR of CDR3 regions. MiXCR, run by TCRdb on the multiplex PCR reads, gives a single entry per CDR3 protein. The sample lists 390,000 or so distinct CDR3 sequences; roughly 25% were seen once. The sequence was collected from a woman in her thirties or forties with Graves disease. Sequenced here: peripheral blood mononuclear cells (PBMCs), sampled when the disease was refractory, from a patient treated with antithyroid drugs. The chain links TRBV15 to TRBJ2-3; possibly TRBD1 or TRBD2 for D (5 bases each). The CDR3 bases are TGTGCCACCAGCAGCCGGGGCCTCCCACTCACAGATACGCAGTATTTT. Translated, it gives CATSSRGLPLTDTQYF.